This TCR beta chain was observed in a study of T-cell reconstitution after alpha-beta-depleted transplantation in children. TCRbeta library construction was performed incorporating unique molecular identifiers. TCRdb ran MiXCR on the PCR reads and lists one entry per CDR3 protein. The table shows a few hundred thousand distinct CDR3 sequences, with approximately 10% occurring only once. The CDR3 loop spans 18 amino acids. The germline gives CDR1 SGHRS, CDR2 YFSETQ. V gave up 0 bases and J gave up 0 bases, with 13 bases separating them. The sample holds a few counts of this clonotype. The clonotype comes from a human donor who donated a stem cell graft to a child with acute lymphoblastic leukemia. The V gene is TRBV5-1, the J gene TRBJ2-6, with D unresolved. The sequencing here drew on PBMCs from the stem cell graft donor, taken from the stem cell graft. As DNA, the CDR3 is TGCGCCAGCAGCTTGGGTGCAGGCGCATCCTCTGGGGCCAACGTCCTGACTTTC. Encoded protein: CASSLGAGASSGANVLTF.